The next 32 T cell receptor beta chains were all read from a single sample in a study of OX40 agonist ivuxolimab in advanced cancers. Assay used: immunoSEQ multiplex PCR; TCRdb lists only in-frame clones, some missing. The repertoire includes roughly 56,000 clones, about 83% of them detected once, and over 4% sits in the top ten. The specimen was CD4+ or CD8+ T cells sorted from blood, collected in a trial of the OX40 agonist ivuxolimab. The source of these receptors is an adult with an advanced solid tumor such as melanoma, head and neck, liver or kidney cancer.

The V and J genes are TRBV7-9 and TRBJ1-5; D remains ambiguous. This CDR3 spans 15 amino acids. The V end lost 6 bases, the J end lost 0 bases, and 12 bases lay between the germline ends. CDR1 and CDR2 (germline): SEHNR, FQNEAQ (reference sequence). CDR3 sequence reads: CASSPESYSNQPQHF. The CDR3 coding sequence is TGTGCCAGCAGTCCCGAGTCCTATAGCAATCAGCCCCAGCATTTT.

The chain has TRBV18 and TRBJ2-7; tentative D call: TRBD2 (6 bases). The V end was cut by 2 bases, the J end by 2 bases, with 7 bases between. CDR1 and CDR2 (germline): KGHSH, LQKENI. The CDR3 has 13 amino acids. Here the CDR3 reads CASSPGGTYEQYF. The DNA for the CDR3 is TGTGCCAGCTCACCAGGGGGGACCTACGAGCAGTACTTC.

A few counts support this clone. DNA of the CDR3: TGTGCCAGCTCACCTCCAGGTCCCATCGTCGAGCAGTACTTC. It yields the protein CASSPPGPIVEQYF. This chain connects TRBV18 to TRBJ2-7; D not certain. The V gene's germline CDR1 is KGHSH and CDR2 LQKENI. This CDR3 is 14 amino acids long. V shed 3 bases and J shed 6 bases, with 15 bases lying between them.

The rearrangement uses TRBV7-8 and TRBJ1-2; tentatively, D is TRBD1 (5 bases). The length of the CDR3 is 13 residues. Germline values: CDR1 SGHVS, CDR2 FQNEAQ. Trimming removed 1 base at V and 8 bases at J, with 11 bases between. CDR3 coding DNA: TGTGCCAGCAGCTTAGGGGCGGGGCGAGGCTACACCTTC. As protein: CASSLGAGRGYTF.

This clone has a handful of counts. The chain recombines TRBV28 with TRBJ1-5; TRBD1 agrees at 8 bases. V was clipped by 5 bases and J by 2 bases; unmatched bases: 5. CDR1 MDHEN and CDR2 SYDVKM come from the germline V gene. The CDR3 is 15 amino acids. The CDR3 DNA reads TGTGCCAGCAGTCCTGACAGGGGTGGCAATCAGCCCCAGCATTTT. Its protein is CASSPDRGGNQPQHF. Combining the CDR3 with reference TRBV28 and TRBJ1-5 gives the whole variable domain DVKVTQSSRYLVKRTGEKVFLECVQDMDHENMFWYRQDPGLGLRLIYFSYDVKMKEKGDIPEGYSVSREKKERFSLILESASTNQTSMYLCASSPDRGGNQPQHFGDGTRLSIL.

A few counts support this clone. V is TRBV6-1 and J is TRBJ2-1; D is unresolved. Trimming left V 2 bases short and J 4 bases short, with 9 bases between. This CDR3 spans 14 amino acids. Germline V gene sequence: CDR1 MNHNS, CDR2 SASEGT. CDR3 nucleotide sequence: TGTGCCAGCAGTGAATTGGCTATTTACAATGAGCAGTTCTTC. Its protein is CASSELAIYNEQFF.

The CDR3 here is CASSPPGTGSYNEQFF. CDR3 DNA sequence: TGTGCCAGCTCACCTCCCGGGACAGGCTCCTACAATGAGCAGTTCTTC. The chain joins TRBV18 to TRBJ2-1, with 8 bases that match TRBD1. The CDR3 totals 16 residues. With V trimmed by 3 bases and J by 0 bases, 4 bases remained unmatched. Germline CDR1 KGHSH, CDR2 LQKENI. Looking up the rest from reference TRBV18 and TRBJ2-1 gives the full variable domain: NAGVMQNPRHLVRRRGQEARLRCSPMKGHSHVYWYRQLPEEGLKFMVYLQKENIIDESGMPKERFSAEFPKEGPSILRIQQVVRGDSAAYFCASSPPGTGSYNEQFFGPGTRLTVL.

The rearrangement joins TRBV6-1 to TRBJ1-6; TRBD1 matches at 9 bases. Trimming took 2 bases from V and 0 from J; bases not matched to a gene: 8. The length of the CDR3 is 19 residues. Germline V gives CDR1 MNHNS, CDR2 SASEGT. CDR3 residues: CASSERTGGAGSYNSPLHF. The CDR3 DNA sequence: TGTGCCAGCAGTGAACGAACAGGGGGCGCGGGCTCCTATAATTCACCCCTCCACTTT.

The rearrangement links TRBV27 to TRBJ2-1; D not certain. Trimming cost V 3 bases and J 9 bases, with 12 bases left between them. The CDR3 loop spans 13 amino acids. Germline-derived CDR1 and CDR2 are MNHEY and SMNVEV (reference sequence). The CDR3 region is CASSLAGHGEQFF. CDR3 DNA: TGTGCCAGCAGTTTGGCCGGCCATGGTGAGCAGTTCTTC.

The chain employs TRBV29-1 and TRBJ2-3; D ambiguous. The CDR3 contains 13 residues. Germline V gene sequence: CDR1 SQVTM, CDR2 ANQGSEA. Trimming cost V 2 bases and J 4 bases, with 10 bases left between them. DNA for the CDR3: TGCAGCGTTGAAACGAATGGCGCAGATACGCAGTATTTT. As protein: CSVETNGADTQYF.

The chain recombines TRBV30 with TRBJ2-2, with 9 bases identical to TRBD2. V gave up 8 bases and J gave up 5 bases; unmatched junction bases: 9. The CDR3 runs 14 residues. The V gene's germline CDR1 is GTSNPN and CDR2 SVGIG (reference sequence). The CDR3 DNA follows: TGTGCCGGGTTCCCGGGACTAGCAACCGGGGAGCTGTTTTTT. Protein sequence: CAGFPGLATGELFF.

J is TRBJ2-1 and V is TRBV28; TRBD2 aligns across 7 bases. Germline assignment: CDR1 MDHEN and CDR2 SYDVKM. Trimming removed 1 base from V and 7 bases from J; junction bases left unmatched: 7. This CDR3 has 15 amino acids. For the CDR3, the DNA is TGTGCCAGCAGTTTATTGACTAGCACTTTTAATGAGCAGTTCTTC. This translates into CASSLLTSTFNEQFF.

In DNA, the CDR3 is TGTGCCAGCAGCCCAGGACAGTCGAATGAAAAACTGTTTTTT. Its protein product is CASSPGQSNEKLFF. The V and J genes are TRBV9 and TRBJ1-4; tentatively, D is TRBD1 (6 bases). V lost 4 bases, J lost 5 bases, and 12 bases lay in between. This CDR3 has 14 amino acids. Germline CDR1 and CDR2: SGDLS and YYNGEE. The full variable domain, its missing parts supplied by reference TRBV9 and TRBJ1-4, is DSGVTQTPKHLITATGQRVTLRCSPRSGDLSVYWYQQSLDQGLQFLIQYYNGEERAKGNILERFSAQQFPDLHSELNLSSLELGDSALYFCASSPGQSNEKLFFGSGTQLSVL.

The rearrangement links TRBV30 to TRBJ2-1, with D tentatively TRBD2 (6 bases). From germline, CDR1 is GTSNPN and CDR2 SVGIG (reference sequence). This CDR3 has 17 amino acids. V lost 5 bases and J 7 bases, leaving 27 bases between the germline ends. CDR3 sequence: CAWAHAGTGASRNEQFF. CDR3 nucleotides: TGTGCCTGGGCCCACGCGGGGACGGGAGCGTCTAGGAATGAGCAGTTCTTC.

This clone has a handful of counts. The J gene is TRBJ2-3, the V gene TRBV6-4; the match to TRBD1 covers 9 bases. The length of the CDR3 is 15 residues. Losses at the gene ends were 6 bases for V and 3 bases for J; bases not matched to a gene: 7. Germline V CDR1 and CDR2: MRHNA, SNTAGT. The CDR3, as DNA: TGTGCCAGCAGAGATACGGACAGGGGAACAGATACGCAGTATTTT. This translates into CASRDTDRGTDTQYF.

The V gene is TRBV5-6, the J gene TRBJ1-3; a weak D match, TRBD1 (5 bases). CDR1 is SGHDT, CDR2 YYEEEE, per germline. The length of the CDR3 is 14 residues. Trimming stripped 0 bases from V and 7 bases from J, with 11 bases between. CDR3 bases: TGTGCCAGCAGCTTGGTGCAGGGTCGGAACACCATATATTTT. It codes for CASSLVQGRNTIYF.

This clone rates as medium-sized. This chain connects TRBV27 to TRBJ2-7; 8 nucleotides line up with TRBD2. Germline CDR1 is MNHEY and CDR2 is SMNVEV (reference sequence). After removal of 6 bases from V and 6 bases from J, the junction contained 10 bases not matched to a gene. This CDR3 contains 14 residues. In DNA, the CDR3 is TGTGCCAGCAGGCCGGGAGGGCCACGTACCGAGCAGTACTTC. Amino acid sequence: CASRPGGPRTEQYF.

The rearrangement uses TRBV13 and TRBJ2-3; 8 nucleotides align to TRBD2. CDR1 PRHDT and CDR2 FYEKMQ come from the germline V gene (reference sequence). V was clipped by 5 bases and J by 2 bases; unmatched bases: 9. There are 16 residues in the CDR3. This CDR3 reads CASSTNAGGLTDTQYF. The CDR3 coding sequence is TGTGCCAGCAGCACTAATGCGGGGGGCCTCACAGATACGCAGTATTTT.

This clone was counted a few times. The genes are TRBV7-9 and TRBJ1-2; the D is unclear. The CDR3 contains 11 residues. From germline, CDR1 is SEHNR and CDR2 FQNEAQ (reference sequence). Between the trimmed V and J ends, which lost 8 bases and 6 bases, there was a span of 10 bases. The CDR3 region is CASFFADGYTF. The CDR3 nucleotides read TGTGCCAGCTTTTTCGCGGATGGCTACACCTTC.

This CDR3 is CASRLGGRRTYEQYF. CDR3 DNA sequence: TGTGCCAGCAGACTGGGGGGGAGACGGACCTACGAGCAGTACTTC. The gene calls are TRBV28 and TRBJ2-7, with TRBD2 identical over 7 bases. This CDR3 contains 15 residues. CDR1 MDHEN and CDR2 SYDVKM come from the germline V gene. Unmatched junction bases numbered 10, after V lost 6 bases and J lost 2 bases. The entire variable domain, with the rest obtained from reference TRBV28 and TRBJ2-7, is as follows: DVKVTQSSRYLVKRTGEKVFLECVQDMDHENMFWYRQDPGLGLRLIYFSYDVKMKEKGDIPEGYSVSREKKERFSLILESASTNQTSMYLCASRLGGRRTYEQYFGPGTRLTVT.

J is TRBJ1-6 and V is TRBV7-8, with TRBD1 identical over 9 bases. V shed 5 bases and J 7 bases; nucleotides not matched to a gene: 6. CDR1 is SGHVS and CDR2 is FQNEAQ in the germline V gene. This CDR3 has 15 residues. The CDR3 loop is CASSLGQGPNSPLHF. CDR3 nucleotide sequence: TGTGCCAGCAGCCTCGGACAGGGGCCGAATTCACCCCTCCACTTT.

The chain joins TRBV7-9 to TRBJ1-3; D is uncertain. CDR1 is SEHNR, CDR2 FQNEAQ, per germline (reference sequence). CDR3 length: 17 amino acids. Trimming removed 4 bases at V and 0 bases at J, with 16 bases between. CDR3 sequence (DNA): TGTGCCAGCAGCTCACTCCTGGCGAGGGTCTCTGGAAACACCATATATTTT. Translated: CASSSLLARVSGNTIYF.

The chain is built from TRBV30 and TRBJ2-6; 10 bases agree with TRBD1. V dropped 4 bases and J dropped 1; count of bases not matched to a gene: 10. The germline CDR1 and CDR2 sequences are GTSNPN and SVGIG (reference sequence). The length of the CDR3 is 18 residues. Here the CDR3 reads CAWKPTDRGRSGANVLTF. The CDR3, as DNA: TGTGCCTGGAAGCCTACCGACAGGGGGCGATCTGGGGCCAACGTCCTGACTTTC.

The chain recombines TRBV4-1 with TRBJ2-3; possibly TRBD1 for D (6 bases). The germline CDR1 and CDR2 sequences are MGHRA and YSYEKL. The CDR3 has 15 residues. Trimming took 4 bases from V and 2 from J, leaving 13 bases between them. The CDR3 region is CASSRLGQPTDTQYF. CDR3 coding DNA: TGCGCCAGCAGCCGGCTCGGACAGCCCACAGATACGCAGTATTTT.

This CDR3 reads CASSFGLAGVEDTQYF. CDR3 coding DNA: TGCGCCAGCAGCTTTGGGCTAGCGGGAGTTGAAGATACGCAGTATTTT. The V gene is TRBV5-1, the J gene TRBJ2-3, with 10 nucleotides matching TRBD2. The germline gives CDR1 SGHRS, CDR2 YFSETQ. The CDR3 sequence is 16 residues long. The V segment lost 2 bases and the J segment 5 bases; nucleotides outside the gene matches: 8.

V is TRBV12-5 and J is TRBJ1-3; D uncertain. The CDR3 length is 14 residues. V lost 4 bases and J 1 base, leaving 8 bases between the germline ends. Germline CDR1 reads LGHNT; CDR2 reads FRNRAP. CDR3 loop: CASGWEGSGNTIYF. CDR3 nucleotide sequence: TGTGCTAGTGGTTGGGAGGGATCTGGAAACACCATATATTTT.

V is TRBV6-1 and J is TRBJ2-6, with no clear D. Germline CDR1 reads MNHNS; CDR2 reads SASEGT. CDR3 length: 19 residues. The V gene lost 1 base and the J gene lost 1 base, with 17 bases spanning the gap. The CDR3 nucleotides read TGTGCCAGCAGTGAAGGGTGGAATACGAAAATTTCTGGGGCCAACGTCCTGACTTTC. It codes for CASSEGWNTKISGANVLTF.

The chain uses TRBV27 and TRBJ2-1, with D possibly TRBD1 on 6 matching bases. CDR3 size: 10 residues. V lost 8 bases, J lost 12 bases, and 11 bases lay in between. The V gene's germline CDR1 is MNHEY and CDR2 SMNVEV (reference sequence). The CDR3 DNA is TGTGCCAGCGGACAGTATGGGCAGTTCTTC. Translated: CASGQYGQFF.

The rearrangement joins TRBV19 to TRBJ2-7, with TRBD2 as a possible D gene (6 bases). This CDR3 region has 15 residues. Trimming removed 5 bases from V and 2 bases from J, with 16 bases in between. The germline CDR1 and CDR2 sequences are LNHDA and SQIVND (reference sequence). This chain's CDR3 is CASSSSSGVAYEQYF. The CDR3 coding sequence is TGTGCCAGTAGTTCCTCCTCGGGAGTTGCCTACGAGCAGTACTTC. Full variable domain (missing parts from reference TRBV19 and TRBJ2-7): DGGITQSPKYLFRKEGQNVTLSCEQNLNHDAMYWYRQDPGQGLRLIYYSQIVNDFQKGDIAEGYSVSREKKESFPLTVTSAQKNPTAFYLCASSSSSGVAYEQYFGPGTRLTVT.

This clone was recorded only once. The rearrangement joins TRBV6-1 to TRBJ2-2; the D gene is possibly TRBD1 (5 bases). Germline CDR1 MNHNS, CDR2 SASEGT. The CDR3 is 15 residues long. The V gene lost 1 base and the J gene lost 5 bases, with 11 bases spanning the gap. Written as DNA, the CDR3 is TGTGCCAGCAGTGAAGGGACGCGACAGACCGGGGAGCTGTTTTTT. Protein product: CASSEGTRQTGELFF.

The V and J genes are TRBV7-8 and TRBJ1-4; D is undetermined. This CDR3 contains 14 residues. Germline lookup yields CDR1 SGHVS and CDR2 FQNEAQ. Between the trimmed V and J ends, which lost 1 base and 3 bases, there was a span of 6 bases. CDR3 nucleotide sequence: TGTGCCAGCAGCTTAGGCTCCTCTAATGAAAAACTGTTTTTT. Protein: CASSLGSSNEKLFF.

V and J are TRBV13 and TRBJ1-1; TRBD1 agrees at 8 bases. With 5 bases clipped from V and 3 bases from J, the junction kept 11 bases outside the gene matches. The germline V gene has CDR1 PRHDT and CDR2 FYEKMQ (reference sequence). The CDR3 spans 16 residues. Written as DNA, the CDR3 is TGTGCCAGCAGCCTATCCGGACAGGGAGTGTACACTGAAGCTTTCTTT. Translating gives CASSLSGQGVYTEAFF.